The rows below give T cell receptor beta chains drawn from one sample of a study of early T cells in non-severe SARS-CoV-2 infection. TCRdb processed the 5' RACE reads anew with MiXCR; each CDR3 protein has one entry. The sample has roughly 50,000 distinct CDR3 sequences, around 5.2% seen once. Source material: whole blood. The receptors derive from an adult who was a healthcare worker with PCR-confirmed SARS-CoV-2 infection or an uninfected control (not recorded which). Each CDR3 is given with its conserved first and last residue.

V gene	J gene	CDR3 protein
TRBV29-1	TRBJ2-3	CSVEGTRADTQYF
TRBV19	TRBJ1-5	CASRTGFNQPQHF
TRBV4-1	TRBJ1-1	CASSQDPGRYTEAFF
TRBV12-3/TRBV12-4	TRBJ2-7	CASSAGLAYSYEQYF
TRBV11-1	TRBJ1-1	CASTGTNTEAFF
TRBV7-8	TRBJ2-2	CASSLGRTSGRTGELFF
TRBV6-1	TRBJ2-3	CASSEAGSGFTDTQYF
TRBV11-3	TRBJ2-1	CASSLLSLTNTGVEQFF
TRBV19	TRBJ1-2	CASKTKPPGANYGYTF
TRBV29-1	TRBJ1-4	CSVGEQYNEKLFF
TRBV7-2	TRBJ2-7	CASSSLGRSGGTYEQYF
TRBV4-1	TRBJ2-6	CASSPGRARDRANVLTF
TRBV29-1	TRBJ1-3	CGIVSGNTIYF
TRBV27	TRBJ1-6	CASKRMGRENSPLHF
TRBV11-3	TRBJ2-2	CASSLARTGELFF
TRBV12-3/TRBV12-4	TRBJ1-5	CASSPSGTGLSNQPQHF
TRBV20-1	TRBJ2-1	CSARVGGSEQFF
TRBV24-1	TRBJ1-2	CATSSYTLSNGYTF
TRBV2	TRBJ2-6	CASSETLDSSGANVLTF
TRBV2	TRBJ1-1	CASIRQGYTEAFF
TRBV12-3/TRBV12-4	TRBJ2-2	CASSRNLASGLNTGELFF
TRBV7-2	TRBJ2-1	CASSLRGNEQFF
TRBV7-9	TRBJ1-1	CASSIQGQGNTEAFF
TRBV7-9	TRBJ2-1	CASSLGLAGGPGEQFF
TRBV6-2/TRBV6-3	TRBJ1-4	CASRPGRLNEKLFF
TRBV5-1	TRBJ1-3	CASSLPRTGDGSGNTIYF
TRBV4-2	TRBJ2-3	CASSQAGGLTDTQYF
TRBV7-8	TRBJ2-7	CASSLGRGRSYEQYF
TRBV2	TRBJ1-6	CASRRTELASPLHF
TRBV6-6	TRBJ1-2	CASRTGDYGYTF
TRBV6-6	TRBJ2-7	CASSYPVGVGNEQYF
TRBV6-2/TRBV6-3	TRBJ2-7	CASSPPRGGSSYEQYF
TRBV7-9	TRBJ2-5	CASSLRAGAFEETQYF
TRBV7-9	TRBJ2-1	CASSGLAVSNEQFF
TRBV30	TRBJ2-1	CAWKKGEQFF
TRBV7-9	TRBJ2-1	CASSTVGRSYNEQFF
TRBV20-1	TRBJ2-7	CSARRPPRDEQYF
TRBV10-1	TRBJ2-7	CASSEPQRIFAYEQYF
TRBV6-1	TRBJ1-5	CASSEVQYNQPQHF
TRBV6-5	TRBJ1-2	CASSYRGTLGYTF
TRBV5-1	TRBJ1-3	CASSNRTGGNTIYF
TRBV2	TRBJ2-6	CASSSDWDGRSGANVLTF
TRBV7-9	TRBJ1-2	CASSGRTGDGYTF
TRBV4-1	TRBJ2-7	CASSQDEGSYEQYF
TRBV19	TRBJ2-7	CASTLNWGGLTPGEQYF
TRBV2	TRBJ1-4	CASGNRGRLFF
TRBV14	TRBJ1-2	CASSPSWADYGYTF